Listed here are 5 T cell receptor beta chains from one sample, sequenced in a study of blood T cell repertoires in COVID-19. The assay was immunoSEQ multiplex PCR, and TCRdb's table has in-frame clones only and misses some. The sample carries fewer than 250,000 clones, 80% to 90% recorded once. Sequencing was done on a sample of peripheral blood. Receptor source: a woman in her forties with active or convalescent COVID-19.

CDR3 DNA sequence: TGTGCCACCAGCAGAGGGATGACAAAAGGGAGCTATGGCTACACCTTC. This translates into CATSRGMTKGSYGYTF. The chain joins TRBV15 to TRBJ1-2; D gene unclear. The CDR3 is made up of 16 amino acids. Germline-derived CDR1 and CDR2 are LNHNV and YYDKDF (reference sequence). V lost 1 base, J lost 4 bases, and 16 bases lay in between.

The chain employs TRBV21-1 and TRBJ2-5; the table's D call, TRBD2, has no DNA check behind it. TRBV21-1 represents a pseudogene. The CDR3 contains 17 residues. In DNA form, the CDR3 reads TGTGCCAGCAGCCCCCTCGGGACTAGCGGAGCCCAAGAGACCCAGTACTTC. The encoded protein is CASSPLGTSGAQETQYF.

The V gene is TRBV9, the J gene TRBJ2-6; maybe TRBD1 (6 bases). V was pared by 0 bases and J by 0 bases, with 13 bases between. Germline CDR1 and CDR2: SGDLS and YYNGEE. The CDR3 has 18 residues. The DNA for the CDR3 is TGTGCCAGCAGCGTAGGCCCAACAGGGTTCTCTGGGGCCAACGTCCTGACTTTC. This encodes CASSVGPTGFSGANVLTF.

The chain is built from TRBV7-3 and TRBJ1-6; D is perhaps TRBD1 (5 bases). Per germline, CDR1 SGHTA and CDR2 FQGTGA. V gave up 3 bases and J gave up 9 bases, with 9 bases separating them. The CDR3 sequence is 13 residues long. The CDR3 DNA reads TGTGCCAGCAGCTTGGACACCGCTTCACCCCTCCACTTT. Its translation: CASSLDTASPLHF. The full variable domain, rest sourced from reference TRBV7-3 and TRBJ1-6, is GAGVSQTPSNKVTEKGKYVELRCDPISGHTALYWYRQSLGQGPEFLIYFQGTGAADDSGLPNDRFFAVRPEGSVSTLKIQRTERGDSAVYLCASSLDTASPLHFGNGTRLTVT.

This clone occurred once. This chain joins TRBV6-8 and TRBJ2-3, with 13 bases that match TRBD2. CDR1 MNHGY and CDR2 SAAAGT come from the germline V gene. The CDR3 contains 18 residues. V was clipped by 2 bases and J by 4 bases; unmatched bases: 9. In DNA form, the CDR3 reads TGTGCCAGCAGTTACCTACTAGCGGGAGGGCCGGGTTCAGATACGCAGTATTTT. Residues: CASSYLLAGGPGSDTQYF.